The T cell receptor beta chain under discussion was sequenced for a study of shared clonotypes between healthy human individuals. CDR3 length equals 14 residues. Per germline, CDR1 MNHNS and CDR2 SASEGT. V was pared by 4 bases and J by 1 base, with 11 bases between. CD45RO-negative CD8 cells positively selected for CCR7 made up the naive population, which excluded terminally differentiated effector memory CD45RA+ cells. Data came from immunoSEQ multiplex PCR; TCRdb stores just in-frame clones and leaves some out. Of some 1,900,000 clones in the sample, about 95% were seen once. The source is a man between 18 and 35 years old in good health. Sequencing was performed on naive CD8+ T cells sorted from blood. The V and J genes are TRBV6-1 and TRBJ2-7, with a weak D call TRBD1 (5 bases). CDR3 sequence: CASSVAGLSYEQYF. The DNA of the CDR3 is TGTGCCAGCAGTGTGGCAGGGTTGTCCTACGAGCAGTACTTC.